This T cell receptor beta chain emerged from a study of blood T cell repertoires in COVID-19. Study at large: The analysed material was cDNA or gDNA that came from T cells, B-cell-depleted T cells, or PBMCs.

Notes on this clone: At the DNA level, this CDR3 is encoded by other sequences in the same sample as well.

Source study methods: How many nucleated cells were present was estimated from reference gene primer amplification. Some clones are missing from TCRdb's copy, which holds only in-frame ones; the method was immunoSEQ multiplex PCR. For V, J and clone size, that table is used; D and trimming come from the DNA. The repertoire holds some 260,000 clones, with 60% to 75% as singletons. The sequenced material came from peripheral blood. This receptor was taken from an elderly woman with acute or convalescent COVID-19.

CDR3 bases: TGTGCCTGGAGTGTACAGGGAAATCAGCCCCAGCATTTT. This encodes CAWSVQGNQPQHF. The chain couples TRBV30 to TRBJ1-5; D possibly corresponds to TRBD1 (6 bases). The CDR3 contains 13 residues. With 0 bases removed from V and 4 bases from J, the gap between germline ends came to 7 bases. Germline assignment: CDR1 GTSNPN and CDR2 SVGIG (reference sequence).